This entry concerns a single T cell receptor (beta chain). Its antigen is unidentified. With a duration under 3 months, ophthalmopathy in the donors showed moderate-to-severe activity, CAS ≥3 and NOSPECS ≥4. PBMCs were obtained from roughly 9.7 ml of fresh peripheral blood. This sample is drawn from a study of Graves' ophthalmopathy and Graves' hyperthyroidism. Notes on the study in general: Detection in blood was also observed for most expanded thyroid clonotypes above 0.001 frequency. Sensitivity reached more than 85% and specificity 75% to 82% for a 13-signature model separating ophthalmopathy from stable hyperthyroidism.

From RNA, the CDR3 regions of TCR beta chains were amplified and sequenced. A first-round RT-PCR used HTBI primers, followed by a second-round multiplex PCR. TCRdb reanalysed the multiplex PCR reads using MiXCR and keeps one entry per CDR3 protein. The table shows fewer than 350,000 distinct CDR3 sequences, with about 17% occurring only once. Source material: peripheral blood. The TCR sequence derives from an adult man with Graves' ophthalmopathy.

CDR3: CASSLLVGDDGYTF. The CDR3 DNA follows: TGCGCCAGCAGCTTGTTAGTCGGGGATGATGGCTACACCTTC. The chain employs TRBV5-1 and TRBJ1-2, with unresolved D. CDR1 SGHRS and CDR2 YFSETQ come from the germline V gene. CDR3 size: 14 residues. Trimming stripped 1 base from V and 6 bases from J, with 13 bases between.